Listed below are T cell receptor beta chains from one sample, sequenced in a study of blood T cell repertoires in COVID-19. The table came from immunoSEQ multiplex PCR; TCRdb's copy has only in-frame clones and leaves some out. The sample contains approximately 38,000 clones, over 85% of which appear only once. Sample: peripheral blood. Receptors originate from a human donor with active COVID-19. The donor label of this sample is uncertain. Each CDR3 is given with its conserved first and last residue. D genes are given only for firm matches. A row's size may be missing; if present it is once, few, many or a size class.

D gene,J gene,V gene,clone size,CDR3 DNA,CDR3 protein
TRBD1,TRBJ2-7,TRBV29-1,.,TGCAGCGTAAACAGGGGGGCAACGAACGAGCAGTACTTC,CSVNRGATNEQYF
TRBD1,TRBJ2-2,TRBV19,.,TGTGCCAGTAGTACCCAGGGGGCCGGGGAGCTGTTTTTT,CASSTQGAGELFF
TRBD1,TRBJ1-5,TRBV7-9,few,TGTGCCAGCAGCTTAGCGCAGGGGACAGGGGTTCAGCCCCAGCATTTT,CASSLAQGTGVQPQHF
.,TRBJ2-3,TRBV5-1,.,TGCGCCAGCAGCTTCAGACAGGTTTGGGGCACAGATACGCAGTATTTT,CASSFRQVWGTDTQYF
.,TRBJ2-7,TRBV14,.,TGTGCCAGCAGCCAATATTCGGGCTACGAGCAGTACTTC,CASSQYSGYEQYF
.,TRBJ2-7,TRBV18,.,TGTGCCAGCTCACCAATGGAGAACTACGAGCAGTACTTC,CASSPMENYEQYF
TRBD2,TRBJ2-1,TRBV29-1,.,TGCAGCGCCGGGACTAGCGGGGGGGCCTCCTACAATGAGCAGTTCTTC,CSAGTSGGASYNEQFF
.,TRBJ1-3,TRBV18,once,TGTGCCAGCTCACCGTTTCAAATCGGGAACACCATATATTTT,CASSPFQIGNTIYF
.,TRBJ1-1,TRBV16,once,TGTGCCAGCAGCCTCCAACGCGGGGGCACTGAAGCTTTCTTT,CASSLQRGGTEAFF
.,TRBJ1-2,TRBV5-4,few,TGTGCCAGCAGCTTGGTTGGGACATCTTATGGCTACACCTTC,CASSLVGTSYGYTF
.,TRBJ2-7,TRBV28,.,TGTGCCAGCAGTTTCCGGAGGCCGAACGAGCAGTACTTC,CASSFRRPNEQYF
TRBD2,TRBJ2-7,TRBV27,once,TGTGCCAGCAGTTTAACAAGCTTAGCGGGCTCCTACGAGCAGTACTTC,CASSLTSLAGSYEQYF
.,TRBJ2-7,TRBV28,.,TGTGCCAGCAGCCCAGGTTCTACCGGGGAATTC,CASSPGSTGEF
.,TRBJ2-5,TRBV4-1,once,TGCGCCAGCAGCGCCCGGGACTCCCCAACCCAGTACTTC,CASSARDSPTQYF
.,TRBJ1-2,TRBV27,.,TGTGCCAGCAAAAGGCCGGGGGACGTTTCGGGCTACACCTTC,CASKRPGDVSGYTF
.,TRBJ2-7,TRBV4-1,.,TGCGCCAGCAGCCAAGAATCAGTAAGGGGCACCTACGAGCAGTACTTC,CASSQESVRGTYEQYF
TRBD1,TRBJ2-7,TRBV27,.,TGTGCCAGCACTACCTGGGGACAGGGTTACTACGAGCAGTACTTC,CASTTWGQGYYEQYF
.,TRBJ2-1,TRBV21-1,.,TGTGCCAGCAGCGGAGGGAGCTCCTACAATGAGCAGTTCTTC,CASSGGSSYNEQFF
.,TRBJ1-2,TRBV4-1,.,TGCGCCAGCAGCCAATTCGCCGGGTCCTTCTCTTCCTATGGCTACACCTTC,CASSQFAGSFSSYGYTF
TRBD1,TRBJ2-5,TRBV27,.,TGTGCCAGCAGTCCTCGAATCTACGGGACAGGGGCGGAGACCCAGTACTTC,CASSPRIYGTGAETQYF
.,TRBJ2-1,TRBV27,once,TGTGCCAGCAGGAGGGAACTTCGCAATGAGCAGTTCTTC,CASRRELRNEQFF
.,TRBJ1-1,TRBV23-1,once,TGCGCCAGCAGTCAATTATCATGGCAGGGGAACACTGAAGCTTTCTTT,CASSQLSWQGNTEAFF
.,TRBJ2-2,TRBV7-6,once,TGTGCCAGCAGCTTAGACACCCCTCGCTGGCAAAACACCGGGGAGCTGTTTTTT,CASSLDTPRWQNTGELFF
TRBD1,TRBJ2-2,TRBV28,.,TGTGCCAGCAGTGCCCCGGGACAGGGGGGCGGGGAGCTGTTTTTT,CASSAPGQGGGELFF
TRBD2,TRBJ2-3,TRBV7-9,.,TGTGCCAGCAGCTTGACTAGCGGGATGGGTGATACGCAGTATTTT,CASSLTSGMGDTQYF
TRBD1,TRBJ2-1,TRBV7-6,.,TGTGCCAGCAGCTTAGGGGGACAGGGGCACCGAAATGAGCAGTTCTTC,CASSLGGQGHRNEQFF